Following are 8 T cell receptor beta chains from one sample sequenced in a study of Graves' ophthalmopathy and Graves' hyperthyroidism. Researchers took RNA transcripts and amplified TCR beta CDR3 regions from them. HTBI primers were employed in first-round RT-PCR, then a second-round multiplex PCR followed. A single record per CDR3 protein comes from TCRdb applying MiXCR to the multiplex PCR reads. The table includes about 740,000 distinct CDR3 sequences, 35% to 50% detected once. Sequencing used peripheral blood. These receptors were collected from an adult man with Graves' ophthalmopathy.

The V call is TRBV7-9, the J call TRBJ1-4; D not certain. V lost 5 bases, J lost 5 bases, and 12 bases lay in between. Germline assignment: CDR1 SEHNR and CDR2 FQNEAQ (reference sequence). The CDR3 runs to 14 residues. CDR3 nucleotides: TGTGCCAGCAGCCCGTCCGGAACGAATGAAAAACTGTTTTTT. It is translated as CASSPSGTNEKLFF.

This clonotype appeared many times. The V gene is TRBV24-1, the J gene TRBJ1-5; no clear D gene. CDR1 and CDR2 (germline): KGHDR, SFDVKD. Trimming cost V 5 bases and J 3 bases, with 10 bases left between them. CDR3 length equals 14 residues. CDR3 bases: TGTGCCACCAGTGGCGACGGGGACAATCAGCCCCAGCATTTT. Translated: CATSGDGDNQPQHF.

This rearrangement joins TRBV20-1 to TRBJ2-7; maybe TRBD1 (6 bases). The V and J ends lost 4 bases and 0 bases respectively, with 19 bases between them. Germline CDR1 and CDR2: DFQATT and SNEGSKA (reference sequence). The CDR3 runs 16 residues. The CDR3 loop reads CSATRRDTSNSYEQYF. DNA of the CDR3: TGCAGTGCTACACGCCGGGACACTTCGAACTCCTACGAGCAGTACTTC.

Concerning this clonotype itself: A read error may explain this, as a much larger clone is one base away. The J gene is TRBJ1-1, the V gene TRBV7-9; D remains ambiguous. This CDR3 is built from 14 residues. Germline CDR1 and CDR2: SEHNR and FQNEAQ (reference sequence). CDR3 amino acids: CAGSLVTLAPEAFF. DNA of the CDR3: TGTGCCGGCAGCTTAGTCACGTTGGCCCCTGAAGCTTTCTTT.

This clonotype was seen at least ten times. The chain is built from TRBV20-1 and TRBJ1-5; TRBD1 matches at 7 bases. The junction had 8 bases not matched to a gene; V was cut back by 0 bases and J by 9 bases. This CDR3 contains 14 residues. The germline CDR1 and CDR2 sequences are DFQATT and SNEGSKA (reference sequence). DNA of the CDR3: TGCAGTGCTAGAGAGGGGACAGCCATAGTGCCCCAGCATTTT. Protein: CSAREGTAIVPQHF.

This chain links TRBV20-1 with TRBJ2-7; 9 bases are shared with TRBD2. The V and J ends lost 1 base and 6 bases, in that order; junction bases with no gene match: 4. Germline CDR1 is DFQATT and CDR2 is SNEGSKA (reference sequence). CDR3 length: 13 amino acids. The CDR3 loop is CSARAGLASEQYF. Here the CDR3 DNA reads TGCAGTGCTAGAGCGGGACTAGCCAGCGAGCAGTACTTC.

The CDR3: CATDSDTGTSGSGEQFF. CDR3 DNA: TGTGCCACCGACAGCGACACCGGGACTAGCGGGAGTGGAGAGCAGTTCTTC. The chain recombines TRBV24-1 with TRBJ2-1; 14 positions match TRBD2. Germline-derived CDR1 and CDR2 are KGHDR and SFDVKD. J gave up 10 bases and V 9 bases, and 16 bases lay outside the gene matches. The CDR3 extends over 17 amino acids.

A note on this clonotype: This may stem from a read error, because a much larger clone lies one nucleotide away. The chain carries TRBV12-3 or TRBV12-4 and TRBJ1-2; 7 bases agree with TRBD1. The CDR3 sequence is 11 residues long. V shed 6 bases, J shed 8 bases, and the junction held 3 bases outside the gene matches. CDR3 nucleotide sequence: TGTGCCAGCAGCCCGGGACAGGGCTACACCTTC. Translating gives CASSPGQGYTF.